The rows below give T cell receptor beta chains drawn from one sample of a study of shared clonotypes between healthy human individuals. Method: immunoSEQ multiplex PCR; TCRdb's copy keeps in-frame clones and lacks some. The table lists about 600,000 clones, 95% to 96% of them singletons. The material sequenced was naive CD8+ T cells sorted from blood. These receptors came from a woman aged 25 to 39 in good health. Both conserved end residues are part of each CDR3. The D gene is left open where the match is weak. A row's size may be missing; if present it is once, few, many or a size class.

J: TRBJ2-7; V: TRBV23-1; size: -; D: -; length: 11; CDR3: CASSAPDEQYF; DNA: TGCGCCAGCAGTGCCCCAGACGAGCAGTACTTC
J: TRBJ1-2; V: TRBV6-1; size: -; D: TRBD1; length: 18; CDR3: CASSGDGDRGRISYGYTF; DNA: TGTGCCAGCAGTGGGGATGGGGACAGGGGGCGAATAAGCTATGGCTACACCTTC
J: TRBJ1-1; V: TRBV9; size: -; D: -; length: 13; CDR3: CASSTTMGTEAFF; DNA: TGTGCCAGCAGCACCACTATGGGAACTGAAGCTTTCTTT
J: TRBJ2-7; V: TRBV6-1; size: -; D: TRBD2; length: 18; CDR3: CASSEAGGREAHSYEQYF; DNA: TGTGCCAGCAGTGAAGCGGGAGGGAGGGAGGCGCACTCCTACGAGCAGTACTTC
J: TRBJ2-1; V: TRBV10-3; size: -; D: -; length: 11; CDR3: CAISRGNEQFF; DNA: TGTGCCATCAGCAGGGGCAATGAGCAGTTCTTC
J: TRBJ1-5; V: TRBV6-1; size: -; D: TRBD1; length: 14; CDR3: CASSETRGLQPQHF; DNA: TGTGCCAGCAGTGAAACCAGGGGGCTTCAGCCCCAGCATTTT
J: TRBJ2-7; V: TRBV10-2; size: -; D: -; length: 10; CDR3: CASSVGEQYF; DNA: TGCGCCAGCAGCGTGGGAGAGCAGTACTTC
J: TRBJ2-7; V: TRBV10-1; size: -; D: TRBD2; length: 15; CDR3: CASSEGSGGIYEQYF; DNA: TGCGCCAGCAGTGAGGGCTCGGGAGGGATCTACGAGCAGTACTTC
J: TRBJ2-7; V: TRBV6-1; size: -; D: -; length: 12; CDR3: CASRGSLYEQYF; DNA: TGTGCCAGCAGAGGGAGTCTATACGAGCAGTACTTC
J: TRBJ2-1; V: TRBV19; size: -; D: TRBD2; length: 15; CDR3: CASSALAGGLNEQFF; DNA: TGTGCCAGTAGTGCCTTAGCGGGAGGGTTGAATGAGCAGTTCTTC
J: TRBJ1-1; V: TRBV5-1; size: once; D: TRBD1; length: 16; CDR3: CASSPRGQGHDTEAFF; DNA: TGCGCCAGCAGCCCGCGGGGACAGGGGCACGACACTGAAGCTTTCTTT
J: TRBJ1-5; V: TRBV7-2; size: few; D: -; length: 15; CDR3: CASSHPGDSNQPQHF; DNA: TGTGCCAGCAGCCACCCCGGGGATAGCAATCAGCCCCAGCATTTT
J: TRBJ2-3; V: TRBV27; size: -; D: -; length: 14; CDR3: CASQPSLGTDTQYF; DNA: TGTGCCAGCCAACCATCATTAGGCACAGATACGCAGTATTTT
J: TRBJ2-1; V: TRBV7-9; size: -; D: TRBD2; length: 15; CDR3: CASSPPSSGINEQFF; DNA: TGTGCCAGCAGCCCCCCCTCTAGCGGGATCAATGAGCAGTTCTTC
J: TRBJ2-1; V: TRBV19; size: few; D: -; length: 13; CDR3: CASSLGPHNEQFF; DNA: TGTGCCAGTAGTTTAGGACCCCACAATGAGCAGTTCTTC
J: TRBJ2-7; V: TRBV20-1; size: -; D: -; length: 11; CDR3: CSARKEYEQYF; DNA: TGCAGTGCCAGGAAAGAGTACGAGCAGTACTTC
J: TRBJ2-7; V: TRBV14; size: -; D: -; length: 18; CDR3: CASSQDGSWGHLSDEQYF; DNA: TGTGCCAGCAGCCAAGATGGGTCATGGGGGCATCTCTCGGACGAGCAGTACTTC
J: TRBJ1-1; V: TRBV7-2; size: -; D: TRBD1; length: 12; CDR3: CASSLGDSEAFF; DNA: TGTGCCAGCAGCTTAGGGGACAGTGAAGCTTTCTTT
J: TRBJ2-2; V: TRBV7-8; size: -; D: TRBD2; length: 15; CDR3: CASSPSGRATGELFF; DNA: TGTGCCAGCAGTCCGAGCGGGAGGGCCACCGGGGAGCTGTTTTTT
J: TRBJ2-7; V: TRBV11-1; size: -; D: TRBD2; length: 16; CDR3: CASSLAAGGGSYEQYF; DNA: TGTGCCAGCAGCTTAGCGGCGGGCGGGGGATCCTACGAGCAGTACTTC
J: TRBJ2-7; V: TRBV25-1; size: -; D: -; length: 14; CDR3: CASSEWDNLYEQYF; DNA: TGTGCCAGCAGTGAATGGGACAACCTCTACGAGCAGTACTTC
J: TRBJ2-1; V: TRBV7-8; size: -; D: -; length: 14; CDR3: CASSLVGGGNEQFF; DNA: TGTGCCAGCAGCTTAGTAGGGGGTGGGAATGAGCAGTTCTTC
J: TRBJ2-2; V: TRBV19; size: -; D: TRBD1; length: 15; CDR3: CASSIGTGITGELFF; DNA: TGTGCCAGTAGTATCGGGACAGGGATAACCGGGGAGCTGTTTTTT
J: TRBJ1-1; V: TRBV7-9; size: -; D: -; length: 12; CDR3: CASSLGVAEAFF; DNA: TGTGCCAGCAGCTTAGGTGTCGCTGAAGCTTTCTTT
J: TRBJ2-3; V: TRBV4-2; size: -; D: -; length: 14; CDR3: CASSQERDTDTQYF; DNA: TGTGCCAGCAGCCAGGAACGGGACACAGATACGCAGTATTTT
J: TRBJ1-5; V: TRBV27; size: once; D: -; length: 14; CDR3: CASREGSGNQPQHF; DNA: TGTGCCAGCCGGGAGGGTAGCGGCAATCAGCCCCAGCATTTT
J: TRBJ1-5; V: TRBV5-1; size: -; D: -; length: 16; CDR3: CASSLDPGEVGQPQHF; DNA: TGCGCCAGCAGCTTGGATCCAGGGGAAGTCGGTCAGCCCCAGCATTTT
J: TRBJ2-1; V: TRBV27; size: -; D: -; length: 16; CDR3: CASSISSVTSGNEQFF; DNA: TGTGCCAGCAGTATATCTAGCGTAACTAGTGGGAATGAGCAGTTCTTC
J: TRBJ2-7; V: TRBV19; size: -; D: -; length: 15; CDR3: CASSTYTTASYEQYF; DNA: TGTGCCAGTAGTACCTACACGACAGCTTCCTACGAGCAGTACTTC
J: TRBJ2-1; V: TRBV5-6; size: -; D: TRBD1; length: 15; CDR3: CASSRADRETNEQFF; DNA: TGTGCCAGCAGCAGAGCGGACAGGGAGACCAATGAGCAGTTCTTC
J: TRBJ2-7; V: TRBV2; size: -; D: -; length: 16; CDR3: CASSPGKATYPYEQYF; DNA: TGTGCCAGCAGTCCTGGAAAAGCGACTTACCCGTACGAGCAGTACTTC
J: TRBJ2-7; V: TRBV11-2; size: -; D: -; length: 16; CDR3: CASSFSSFGEEYEQYF; DNA: TGTGCCAGCAGCTTCAGTTCGTTTGGGGAGGAATACGAGCAGTACTTC
J: TRBJ2-3; V: TRBV25-1; size: -; D: -; length: 14; CDR3: CASSLRQGADTQYF; DNA: TGTGCCAGCAGTCTACGGCAGGGTGCAGATACGCAGTATTTT
J: TRBJ1-1; V: TRBV7-6; size: -; D: -; length: 17; CDR3: CASSLEFFREVGTEAFF; DNA: TGTGCCAGCAGCTTAGAGTTTTTTAGGGAAGTGGGCACTGAAGCTTTCTTT
J: TRBJ2-1; V: TRBV11-1; size: -; D: -; length: 12; CDR3: CASSLAANEQFF; DNA: TGTGCCAGCAGCTTAGCAGCAAATGAGCAGTTCTTC
J: TRBJ2-7; V: TRBV5-4; size: -; D: -; length: 14; CDR3: CASSLTEPSYEQYF; DNA: TGTGCCAGCAGCTTGACGGAACCCTCCTACGAGCAGTACTTC
J: TRBJ2-3; V: TRBV28; size: -; D: -; length: 15; CDR3: CASSFEGGRTDTQYF; DNA: TGTGCCAGCAGTTTTGAAGGAGGCCGCACAGATACGCAGTATTTT